This TCR beta chain was recovered during a study of OX40 agonist ivuxolimab in advanced cancers. Turning to the study itself: The dose-escalation cohort had hepatocellular carcinoma, melanoma, renal cell or head and neck cancer.

CDR1 and CDR2 from the germline V gene are MDHEN and SYDVKM. Trimming left V 10 bases short and J 6 bases short, with 21 bases between. The CDR3 runs 15 residues. Regarding this clone: Its specificity is not known.

Sequenced by immunoSEQ multiplex PCR; TCRdb stores in-frame clones only, minus some. The sample includes roughly 9,200 clones, 66% of them seen just once. Sampling of blood occurred at baseline, cycle 4 day 1, and cycle 7 day 1. The study's findings and limits: Expanded clones were, on average, more numerous among CD8+ T cells than CD4+.

The sample in question was CD4+ or CD8+ T cells sorted from blood, obtained in a trial of the OX40 agonist ivuxolimab. The source is an adult with an advanced solid tumor such as melanoma, head and neck, liver or kidney cancer. The genes are TRBV28 and TRBJ2-2; D may be TRBD1 or TRBD2 (5 bases each). The CDR3 coding sequence is TGTGCCATTGAATCAGGGACGGAGGTCGCCGGGGAGCTGTTTTTT. Protein: CAIESGTEVAGELFF.